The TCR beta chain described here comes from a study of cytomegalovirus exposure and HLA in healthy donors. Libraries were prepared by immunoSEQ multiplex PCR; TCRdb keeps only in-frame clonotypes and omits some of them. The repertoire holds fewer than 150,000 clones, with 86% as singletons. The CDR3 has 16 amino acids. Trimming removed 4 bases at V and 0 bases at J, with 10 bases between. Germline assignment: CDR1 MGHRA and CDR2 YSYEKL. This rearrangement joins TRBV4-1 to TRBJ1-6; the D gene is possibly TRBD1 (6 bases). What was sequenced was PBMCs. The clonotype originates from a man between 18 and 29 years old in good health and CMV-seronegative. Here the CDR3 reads CASSPRGSSYNSPLHF. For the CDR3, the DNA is TGCGCCAGCAGCCCGAGGGGGAGCTCCTATAATTCACCCCTCCACTTT.